This TCR beta chain stems from a study of shared clonotypes between healthy human individuals. Turning to the study itself: The study enrolled a couple of women and a few men aged 18 to 49. Findings of the study overall: Non-shared clonotypes had lower generation probabilities than clonotypes shared by all four sorted-subset donors. Sequencing of the sorted subsets was shown by rarefaction to be incomplete despite large depth.

Naive CD4+ cells were CD45RA-selected; the remaining cells were memory. Germline trimming cut 4 bases from V and 7 bases from J; bases unmatched to any gene: 4. Germline V gene data show CDR1 as SGHRS and CDR2 as YFSETQ. The CDR3 runs to 12 residues. As concerns this clone: Its antigen remains unknown.

TCRdb keeps only in-frame clones here, not all; method: immunoSEQ multiplex PCR. Of some 2.4 million clones listed, over 85% are singletons. Sequenced input: naive CD4+ T cells from PBMCs. This sample's subset: CD45RA+ positively selected. The chain combines TRBV5-1 with TRBJ2-7; 8 bases are shared with TRBD1. The receptor's source is a man aged 18 to 30 in good health. Some clones in this sample may be carry-over from other donors' samples. Here the CDR3 DNA reads TGCGCCAGCAGCATTACAGGGGGAGAGCAGTACTTC. It specifies CASSITGGEQYF.